The 14 T cell receptor beta chains given below trace back to one sample, sequenced in a study of blood T cell repertoires in COVID-19. TCRdb keeps only in-frame clones here, not all; method: immunoSEQ multiplex PCR. The sample lists under 75,000 clones, 80% occurring once. Input material: peripheral blood. These receptors originate from a man in his 70s who had recovered from COVID-19.

The chain uses TRBV3-1 (or the pseudogene TRBV3-2) and TRBJ2-7; D perhaps matches TRBD2 (6 bases). The CDR3 runs to 14 residues. Germline CDR1 is LGHDT and CDR2 is YNNKEL (reference sequence). Trimming took 3 bases from V and 7 from J, leaving 16 bases between them. CDR3 sequence: CASSHLGTSGEQYF. The DNA for the CDR3 is TGTGCCAGCAGCCACTTAGGGACTTCGGGGGAGCAGTACTTC.

This chain links TRBV30 with TRBJ1-1; no clear D gene. This CDR3 comprises 13 residues. The V gene lost 0 bases and the J gene lost 3 bases, with 8 bases spanning the gap. Germline loops: CDR1 GTSNPN, CDR2 SVGIG (reference sequence). The CDR3 DNA is TGTGCCTGGAGTGTATGGACTGACACTGAAGCTTTCTTT. This sequence encodes CAWSVWTDTEAFF.

This clone appeared once. This chain connects TRBV7-9 to TRBJ2-7; D unresolved. This CDR3 has 12 amino acids. Trimming pared 0 bases from V and 8 bases from J, leaving 8 bases between. The germline V gene encodes CDR1 SEHNR and CDR2 FQNEAQ (reference sequence). As DNA, the CDR3 is TGTGCCAGCAGCTTAGCGGTGGGCCAGCAGTACTTC. It yields the protein CASSLAVGQQYF.

The count of this clone is one. The chain's CDR3 is CASSFGNTGELFF. For the CDR3, the DNA is TGTGCCAGCAGTTTCGGGAACACCGGGGAGCTGTTTTTT. The V call is TRBV28, the J call TRBJ2-2; no reliable D call. The CDR3 is 13 amino acids. Trimming left V 3 bases short and J 1 base short, with 3 bases between. Germline CDR1 and CDR2: MDHEN and SYDVKM. Using reference TRBV28 and TRBJ2-2 for the parts outside the CDR3, the full variable domain is DVKVTQSSRYLVKRTGEKVFLECVQDMDHENMFWYRQDPGLGLRLIYFSYDVKMKEKGDIPEGYSVSREKKERFSLILESASTNQTSMYLCASSFGNTGELFFGEGSRLTVL.

The V and J genes are TRBV5-1 and TRBJ2-5; 10 nucleotides agree with TRBD1. CDR1 is SGHRS and CDR2 is YFSETQ in the germline V gene. The CDR3 consists of 15 residues. The V and J ends lost 2 bases and 5 bases, in that order; junction bases with no gene match: 6. Written as DNA, the CDR3 is TGCGCCAGCAGCTTCCGACAGGGGGCTGGGGAGACCCAGTACTTC. Its translation: CASSFRQGAGETQYF.

This chain uses TRBV19 with TRBJ2-7; TRBD2 is a possible D gene (6 bases). The CDR3 runs 14 residues. V was cut by 2 bases and J by 7 bases, with 15 bases left in between. Germline CDR1 and CDR2: LNHDA and SQIVND (reference sequence). CDR3 in DNA: TGTGCCAGTAGTATAATCGGGAGTATCCAGGAGCAGTACTTC. Translated, it gives CASSIIGSIQEQYF. Supplemented by reference TRBV19 and TRBJ2-7, the full variable domain reads DGGITQSPKYLFRKEGQNVTLSCEQNLNHDAMYWYRQDPGQGLRLIYYSQIVNDFQKGDIAEGYSVSREKKESFPLTVTSAQKNPTAFYLCASSIIGSIQEQYFGPGTRLTVT.

The J gene is TRBJ1-3, the V gene TRBV12-3 or TRBV12-4; maybe TRBD1 (5 bases). V lost 2 bases to trimming and J lost 8 bases, with 10 bases between them. CDR3 length: 13 amino acids. Here the CDR3 DNA reads TGTGCCAGCAGTTTATTCAAAGGGGACACCATATATTTT. It codes for CASSLFKGDTIYF.

The rearrangement uses TRBV7-8 and TRBJ1-4, with 7 positions matching TRBD1. The CDR3 runs to 16 residues. Germline values: CDR1 SGHVS, CDR2 FQNEAQ. V shed 5 bases, J shed 4 bases, and the junction held 10 bases outside the gene matches. In DNA, the CDR3 is TGTGCCAGCAGCCTAGAATTGGACAGGAGTAATGAAAAACTGTTTTTT. Residues: CASSLELDRSNEKLFF. The entire variable domain, with the rest obtained from reference TRBV7-8 and TRBJ1-4, is as follows: GAGVSQSPRYKVAKRGQDVALRCDPISGHVSLFWYQQALGQGPEFLTYFQNEAQLDKSGLPSDRFFAERPEGSVSTLKIQRTQQEDSAVYLCASSLELDRSNEKLFFGSGTQLSVL.

V is TRBV19 and J is TRBJ1-2, with 7 bases lining up with TRBD1. The V segment lost 5 bases and the J segment 9 bases; nucleotides outside the gene matches: 15. The V gene's germline CDR1 is LNHDA and CDR2 SQIVND (reference sequence). There are 15 residues in the CDR3. Here the CDR3 reads CASSVPLTGQSSYTF. The CDR3 region has the DNA TGTGCCAGTAGTGTCCCTCTGACAGGGCAAAGTAGCTACACCTTC.

The chain is built from TRBV6-5 and TRBJ1-2, with TRBD1 matching over 7 bases. The V and J ends lost 4 bases and 4 bases, in that order; junction bases with no gene match: 6. Germline assignment: CDR1 MNHEY and CDR2 SVGAGI. This CDR3 has 14 residues. DNA of the CDR3: TGTGCCAGCAGTTCTCAGGGGGGTGGCTATGGCTACACCTTC. As protein: CASSSQGGGYGYTF.

This sequence joins TRBV6-2 or TRBV6-3 and TRBJ1-1; D is uncertain. The CDR3 is 16 amino acids. Germline V CDR1 and CDR2: MNHEY, SVGEGT. V lost 1 base and J 5 bases, leaving 17 bases between the germline ends. CDR3 bases: TGTGCCAGCAGTTACTTCGGCGGGCGTGGTGGGACTGAAGCTTTCTTT. Translated: CASSYFGGRGGTEAFF.

Comments on this clone: One junction end disagrees with the germline gene, perhaps due to a read error. This sequence joins TRBV7-2 and TRBJ2-7; TRBD2 matches at 8 bases. Germline loops: CDR1 SGHTA, CDR2 FQGNSA. The CDR3 is 16 residues long. The CDR3: CASCFSGVAGSYEQYF. DNA for the CDR3: TGTGCCAGCTGCTTCAGCGGGGTAGCGGGGTCCTACGAGCAGTACTTC. The full variable domain, completed using reference TRBV7-2 and TRBJ2-7, is GAGVSQSPSNKVTEKGKDVELRCDPISGHTALYWYRQSLGQGLEFLIYFQGNSAPDKSGLPSDRFSAERTGGSVSTLTIQRTQQEDSAVYLCASCFSGVAGSYEQYFGPGTRLTVT.

This clone was seen a handful of times. The V gene is TRBV13, the J gene TRBJ1-2; D remains ambiguous. The CDR3 consists of 12 residues. CDR1 and CDR2 from the germline V gene are PRHDT and FYEKMQ (reference sequence). The V end was cut by 0 bases, the J end by 7 bases, with 6 bases between. In DNA form, the CDR3 reads TGTGCCAGCAGCTTAGGCTCGGGTGGCTACACCTTC. Protein product: CASSLGSGGYTF. Full variable domain (missing parts from reference TRBV13 and TRBJ1-2): AAGVIQSPRHLIKEKRETATLKCYPIPRHDTVYWYQQGPGQDPQFLISFYEKMQSDKGSIPDRFSAQQFSDYHSELNMSSLELGDSALYFCASSLGSGGYTFGSGTRLTVV.

V is TRBV5-4 and J is TRBJ1-1; D is possibly TRBD1 (6 bases). Per germline, CDR1 SGHNT and CDR2 YYREEE (reference sequence). The CDR3 consists of 16 residues. The V gene lost 2 bases and the J gene lost 3 bases, with 17 bases spanning the gap. The CDR3 DNA sequence: TGTGCCAGCAGCTTATCCGGGACAAGGGTTTACACTGAAGCTTTCTTT. Translating gives CASSLSGTRVYTEAFF.